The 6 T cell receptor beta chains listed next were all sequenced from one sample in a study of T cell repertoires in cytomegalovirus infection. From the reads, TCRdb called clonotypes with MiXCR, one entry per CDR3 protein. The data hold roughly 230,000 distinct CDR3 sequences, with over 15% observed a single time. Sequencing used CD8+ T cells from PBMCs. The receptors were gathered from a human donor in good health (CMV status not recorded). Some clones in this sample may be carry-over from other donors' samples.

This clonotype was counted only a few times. The CDR3 nucleotides are TGTGCCAGCAGCCCCGCCAACGGCGCTGAGCAGTTCTTC. This codes for CASSPANGAEQFF. The V call is TRBV14, the J call TRBJ2-1; D remains ambiguous. Deletions cut 4 bases from V and 9 bases from J, with 13 bases between. The CDR3 is made up of 13 amino acids. Germline V lookup: CDR1 SGHDN, CDR2 FVKESK.

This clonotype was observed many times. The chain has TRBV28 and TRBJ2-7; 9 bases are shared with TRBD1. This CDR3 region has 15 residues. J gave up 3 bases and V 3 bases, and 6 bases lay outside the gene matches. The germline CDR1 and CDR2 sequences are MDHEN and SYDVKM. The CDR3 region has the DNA TGTGCCAGCAGTTTGGGACAGGGTGGGAGCTACGAGCAGTACTTC. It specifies CASSLGQGGSYEQYF.

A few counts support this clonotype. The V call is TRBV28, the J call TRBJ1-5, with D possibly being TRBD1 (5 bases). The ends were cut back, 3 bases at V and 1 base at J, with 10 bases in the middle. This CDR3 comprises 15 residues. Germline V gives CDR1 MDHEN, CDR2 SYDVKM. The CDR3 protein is CASSLRWDSNQPQHF. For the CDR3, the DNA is TGTGCCAGCAGTTTGCGGTGGGACAGCAATCAGCCCCAGCATTTT.

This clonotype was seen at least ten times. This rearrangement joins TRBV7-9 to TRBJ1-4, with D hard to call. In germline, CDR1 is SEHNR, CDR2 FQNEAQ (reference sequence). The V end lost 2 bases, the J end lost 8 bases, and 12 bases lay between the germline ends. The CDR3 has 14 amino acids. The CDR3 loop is CASSLPGRREKLFF. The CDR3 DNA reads TGTGCCAGCAGCTTACCCGGGAGACGGGAAAAACTGTTTTTT.

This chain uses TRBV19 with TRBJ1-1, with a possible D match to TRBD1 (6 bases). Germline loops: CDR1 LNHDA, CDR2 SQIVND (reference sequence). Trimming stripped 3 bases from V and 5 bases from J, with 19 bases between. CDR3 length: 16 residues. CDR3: CASSIPTEGGGTEAFF. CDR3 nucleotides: TGTGCCAGTAGTATCCCCACCGAGGGGGGCGGGACTGAAGCTTTCTTT.

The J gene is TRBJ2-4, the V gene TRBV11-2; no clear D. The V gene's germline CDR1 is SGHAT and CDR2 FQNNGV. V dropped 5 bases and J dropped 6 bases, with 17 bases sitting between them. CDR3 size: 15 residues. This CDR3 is CASSDKNRLLNIQYF. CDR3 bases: TGTGCCAGCAGCGACAAAAACCGACTTCTAAACATTCAGTACTTC.